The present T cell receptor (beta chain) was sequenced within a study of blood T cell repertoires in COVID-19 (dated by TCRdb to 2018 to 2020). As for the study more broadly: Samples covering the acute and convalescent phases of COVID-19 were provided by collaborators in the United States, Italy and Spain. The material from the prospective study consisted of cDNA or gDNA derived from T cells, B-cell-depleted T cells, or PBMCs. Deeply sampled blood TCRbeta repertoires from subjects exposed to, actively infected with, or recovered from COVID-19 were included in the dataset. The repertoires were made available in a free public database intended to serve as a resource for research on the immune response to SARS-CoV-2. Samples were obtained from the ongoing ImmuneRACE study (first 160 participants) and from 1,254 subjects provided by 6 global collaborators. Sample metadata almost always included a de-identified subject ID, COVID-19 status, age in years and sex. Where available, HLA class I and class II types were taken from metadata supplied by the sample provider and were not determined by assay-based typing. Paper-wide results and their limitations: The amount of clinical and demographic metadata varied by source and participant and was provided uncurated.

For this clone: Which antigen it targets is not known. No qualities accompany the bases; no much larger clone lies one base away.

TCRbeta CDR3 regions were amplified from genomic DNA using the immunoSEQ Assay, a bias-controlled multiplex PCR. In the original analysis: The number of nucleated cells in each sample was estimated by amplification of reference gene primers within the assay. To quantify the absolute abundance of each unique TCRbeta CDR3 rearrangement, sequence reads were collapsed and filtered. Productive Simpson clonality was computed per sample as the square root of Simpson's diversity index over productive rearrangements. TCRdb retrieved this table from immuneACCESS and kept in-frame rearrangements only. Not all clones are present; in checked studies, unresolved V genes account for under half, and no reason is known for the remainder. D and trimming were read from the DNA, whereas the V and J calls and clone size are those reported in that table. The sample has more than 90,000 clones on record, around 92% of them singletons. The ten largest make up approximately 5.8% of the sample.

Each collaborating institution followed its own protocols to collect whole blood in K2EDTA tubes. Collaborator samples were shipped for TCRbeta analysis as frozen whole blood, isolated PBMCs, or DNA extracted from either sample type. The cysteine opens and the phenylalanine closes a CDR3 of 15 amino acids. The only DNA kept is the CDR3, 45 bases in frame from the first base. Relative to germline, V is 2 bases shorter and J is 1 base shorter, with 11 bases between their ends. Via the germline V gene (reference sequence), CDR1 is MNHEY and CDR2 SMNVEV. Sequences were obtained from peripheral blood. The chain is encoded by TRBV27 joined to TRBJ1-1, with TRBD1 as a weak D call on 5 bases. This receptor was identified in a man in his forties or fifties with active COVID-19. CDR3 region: CASSLKGHANTEAFF. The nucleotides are TGTGCCAGCAGTTTAAAAGGACACGCGAACACTGAAGCTTTCTTT.